The 15 T cell receptor beta chains reported below all come from one sample, sequenced in a study of identical twins. TCRdb called the 5' RACE reads again in MiXCR, with one record for every CDR3 protein. The table lists about 660,000 distinct CDR3 sequences, around 8.6% of them singletons. This same sample was also taken into another study, of yellow fever vaccine responses in identical twins.

Input material: PBMCs. The source is a woman aged 18-29 years in good health.

The J gene is TRBJ2-2, the V gene TRBV3-1; 14 positions agree with TRBD2. Germline CDR1 and CDR2: LGHDT and YNNKEL (reference sequence). This CDR3 is 17 amino acids long. V was clipped by 0 bases and J by 7 bases; unmatched bases: 4. This CDR3 reads CASSQERTSGRNGELFF. CDR3 nucleotide sequence: TGTGCCAGCAGCCAAGAACGGACTAGCGGGAGGAACGGGGAGCTGTTTTTT.

The chain links TRBV10-3 to TRBJ2-3; TRBD2 matches 11 bases. This CDR3 comprises 14 residues. CDR1 is ENHRY and CDR2 is SYGVKD in the germline V gene. V lost 11 bases to trimming and J lost 7 bases; unmatched junction nucleotides: 11. CDR3 sequence (DNA): TGTGCCTTAAAATCCGGGACTAGCGGACATACGCAGTATTTT. Protein: CALKSGTSGHTQYF.

The sample holds a few counts of this clonotype. CDR3 coding DNA: TGTGCCAGCAGCTCAACAGGGTACCACGGGGAGCTGTTTTTT. It yields the protein CASSSTGYHGELFF. This chain links TRBV3-1 with TRBJ2-2, with D tentatively TRBD1 (6 bases). CDR3 size: 14 residues. The V and J ends lost 5 bases and 7 bases respectively, with 14 bases between them. The germline gives CDR1 LGHDT, CDR2 YNNKEL (reference sequence).

At least ten counts were recorded for this clonotype. This chain links TRBV20-1 with TRBJ2-5, with D unresolved. Looked up from germline, CDR1 is DFQATT and CDR2 is SNEGSKA (reference sequence). The CDR3 totals 13 residues. V was clipped by 6 bases and J by 2 bases, with 13 bases between them. CDR3 loop: CSAPNVEQETQYF. CDR3 nucleotides: TGCAGTGCCCCCAACGTAGAACAAGAGACCCAGTACTTC.

Only one count was recorded for this clonotype. The chain has TRBV7-9 and TRBJ2-3; 8 bases map to TRBD2. After removal of 0 bases from V and 5 bases from J, the junction contained 7 bases not matched to a gene. CDR1 is SEHNR, CDR2 FQNEAQ, per germline (reference sequence). The CDR3 has 16 amino acids. DNA for the CDR3: TGTGCCAGCAGCTTAGCAGTTAGCGGGGTCGGAGATACGCAGTATTTT. Its protein is CASSLAVSGVGDTQYF.

Only a few counts were recorded for this clonotype. The CDR3 reads CASSRGLAGGPKIDTQYF. In DNA form, the CDR3 reads TGCGCCAGCAGCCGAGGACTAGCGGGAGGGCCAAAAATAGATACGCAGTATTTT. V and J are TRBV5-1 and TRBJ2-3; 15 positions match TRBD2. The CDR3 is 18 amino acids. Germline assignment: CDR1 SGHRS and CDR2 YFSETQ. V was clipped by 4 bases and J by 5 bases; unmatched bases: 11.

V and J are TRBV27 and TRBJ2-5; 7 nucleotides align to TRBD2. This CDR3 contains 16 residues. Germline CDR1 and CDR2: MNHEY and SMNVEV (reference sequence). V was pared by 5 bases and J by 5 bases, with 14 bases of the junction left unmatched. The CDR3 reads CASSPIRTRGRETQYF. The CDR3 DNA follows: TGTGCCAGCAGTCCTATTAGGACTAGAGGGAGGGAGACCCAGTACTTC.

There are many counts of this clonotype. The chain couples TRBV20-1 to TRBJ2-3, with D possibly being TRBD2 (6 bases). The V end was cut by 5 bases, the J end by 6 bases, with 9 bases between. CDR1 is DFQATT, CDR2 SNEGSKA, per germline (reference sequence). The CDR3 spans 11 residues. In nucleotides, the CDR3 is TGCAGTGCTCGACTAGGCGATACGCAGTATTTT. The encoded protein is CSARLGDTQYF.

A word on this clonotype: At one end, the junction sequence differs from germline, possibly due to a read error. The chain has TRBV9 and TRBJ2-3; 12 positions match TRBD2. CDR1 SGDLS and CDR2 YYNGEE come from the germline V gene. CDR3 length: 15 residues. CDR3 DNA sequence: TGTGCCAGCACCCCGACTAGCGGGGGCACAGATATGCAGTATTTT. It encodes CASTPTSGGTDMQYF.

The chain carries TRBV9 and TRBJ1-2, with 12 positions matching TRBD1. The length of the CDR3 is 15 residues. Trimming removed 3 bases from V and 5 bases from J; junction bases left unmatched: 5. Germline assignment: CDR1 SGDLS and CDR2 YYNGEE. In nucleotides, the CDR3 is TGTGCCAGCAGCGCCGGGGGACAGGGGGCGTATGGCTACACCTTC. Protein product: CASSAGGQGAYGYTF.

There are a few counts of this clonotype. This chain's CDR3 is CAIGDRPSTSNQPQHF. As DNA, the CDR3 is TGTGCCATCGGGGACAGGCCCTCGACAAGCAATCAGCCCCAGCATTTT. V and J are TRBV10-3 and TRBJ1-5, with 8 bases matching TRBD1. Germline V gene lookup returns CDR1 ENHRY and CDR2 SYGVKD. There are 16 residues in the CDR3. The junction had 10 bases not matched to a gene; V was cut back by 8 bases and J by 1 base.

The chain couples TRBV7-2 to TRBJ2-5; the match to TRBD2 covers 11 bases. The length of the CDR3 is 18 residues. Germline CDR1 SGHTA, CDR2 FQGNSA. The ends lost 5 bases at V and 4 bases at J; junction bases unmatched: 15. CDR3 sequence: CASSSSGGAGMAGETQYF. For the CDR3, the DNA is TGTGCCAGCAGCAGTAGCGGGGGGGCCGGCATGGCGGGAGAGACCCAGTACTTC.

The V and J genes are TRBV18 and TRBJ2-1; TRBD1 might be the D (5 bases). This CDR3 has 13 amino acids. V was pared by 5 bases and J by 5 bases, with 10 bases between. The germline CDR1 and CDR2 sequences are KGHSH and LQKENI. The CDR3 here is CASSSTANNEQFF. The CDR3 nucleotides read TGTGCCAGCTCATCGACAGCGAACAATGAGCAGTTCTTC.

As to this clonotype: A clone one base away is much larger, so this may be a read error. The chain combines TRBV7-2 with TRBJ2-3; the match to TRBD2 covers 9 bases. Germline CDR1 is SGHTA and CDR2 is FQGNSA. The CDR3 spans 18 residues. Trimming removed 3 bases from V and 6 bases from J; junction bases left unmatched: 16. The DNA for the CDR3 is TGTGCCAGCAGCTTGCGACTAGCGGAAGGGCCAGCAGAGGATACGCAGTATTTT. Its protein is CASSLRLAEGPAEDTQYF.

This clonotype was observed a handful of times. The V and J genes are TRBV4-2 and TRBJ2-7, with 9 bases aligning to TRBD1. V lost 4 bases and J lost 3; bases outside the gene matches: 4. Germline CDR1 reads LGHNA; CDR2 reads YNFKEQ. The CDR3 is made up of 14 amino acids. This CDR3 reads CASSPDRGIYEQYF. As DNA, the CDR3 is TGTGCCAGCAGCCCCGACAGGGGGATCTACGAGCAGTACTTC.